The source of this TCR beta chain is a study of blood T cell repertoires in COVID-19. Study overall: Nucleic acid was either cDNA or gDNA, and it came from T cells, B-cell-depleted T cells, or PBMCs.

Some clones are missing from TCRdb's copy, which holds only in-frame ones; the method was immunoSEQ multiplex PCR. Of about 130,000 clones listed, roughly 91% are singletons. Germline V lookup: CDR1 LGHNA, CDR2 YNFKEQ. This CDR3 is 17 amino acids long. Unmatched junction bases numbered 8, after V lost 4 bases and J lost 3 bases. The specimen was peripheral blood. The V call is TRBV4-2, the J call TRBJ2-2; 10 nucleotides line up with TRBD1. The clonotype originates from a man aged 55 to 70 with COVID-19, enrolled during active disease. CDR3 region: CASSRSGTGEDTGELFF. The CDR3 DNA reads as TGTGCCAGCAGCCGATCCGGGACAGGGGAGGACACCGGGGAGCTGTTTTTT.